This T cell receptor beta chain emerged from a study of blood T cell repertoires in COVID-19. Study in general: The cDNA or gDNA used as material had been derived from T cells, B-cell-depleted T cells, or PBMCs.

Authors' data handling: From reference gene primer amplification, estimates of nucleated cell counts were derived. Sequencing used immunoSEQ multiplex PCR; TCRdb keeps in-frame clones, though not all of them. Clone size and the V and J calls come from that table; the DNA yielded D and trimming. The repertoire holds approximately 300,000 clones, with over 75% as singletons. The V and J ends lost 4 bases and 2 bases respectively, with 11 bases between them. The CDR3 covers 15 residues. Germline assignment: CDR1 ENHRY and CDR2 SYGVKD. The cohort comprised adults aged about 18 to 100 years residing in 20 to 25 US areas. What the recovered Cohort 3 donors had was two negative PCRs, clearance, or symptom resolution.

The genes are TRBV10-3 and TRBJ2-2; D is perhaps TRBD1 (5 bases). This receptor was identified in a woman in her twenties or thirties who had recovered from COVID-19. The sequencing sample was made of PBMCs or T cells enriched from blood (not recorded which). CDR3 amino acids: CAISVAGPNTGELFF. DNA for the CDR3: TGTGCCATCAGTGTGGCAGGGCCAAACACCGGGGAGCTGTTTTTT.